Detailed here is one T cell receptor beta chain. This CDR3 comprises 15 residues. The ends lost 4 bases at V and 4 bases at J; junction bases unmatched: 4. Germline assignment: CDR1 SGHTA and CDR2 FQGTGA. This record belongs to a study of blood T cell repertoires in COVID-19. The wider study: Spain, Italy and the United States supplied samples that represented acute and convalescent COVID-19.

How the authors handled the data: Cell counts per sample came from amplifying reference gene primers. Profiling relied on immunoSEQ multiplex PCR, and the TCRdb table lists in-frame clones only, not all of them. V and J calls and clone size follow that table, whereas D and trimming were derived from the DNA. Here the sample spans 84,000 or so clones, roughly 80% being singletons. The specimen sequenced was peripheral blood. The V call is TRBV7-3, the J call TRBJ2-2; 9 nucleotides agree with TRBD1. The clonotype originates from a human donor in a cohort sampled during active COVID-19. As DNA, the CDR3 is TGTGCCAGCAGCTCAGGACAGGGGAGCACCGGGGAGCTGTTTTTT. Translating gives CASSSGQGSTGELFF.